The clone carrying this TCR beta chain was found a few times. The antigen is unknown. The CDR3 loop spans 15 amino acids. The data belong to a study of T cell responses to AZD1222 COVID-19 vaccine. Study-wide results and caveats: Two AZD1222 administrations were followed by greater Spike-specific TCR breadth and depth. Donors were chiefly white British, with a greater number of females, and clonal diversity was perhaps underestimated. Sampling captured repertoires only after the peak T cell response.

Profiled with immunoSEQ multiplex PCR; TCRdb holds only in-frame clones, not every one. The table lists some 98,000 clones, roughly 90% of them singletons. This specimen was peripheral blood, taken 28 days after the second AZD1222 dose. The TCR comes from an adult who received the AZD1222 COVID-19 vaccine. J is TRBJ2-2 and V is TRBV21-1; no DNA check was done on the table's D call, TRBD2. TRBV21-1 is a pseudogene locus. CDR3 protein: CASSKGVWRAGELFF. The CDR3 DNA is TGTGCCAGCAGCAAAGGAGTGTGGAGAGCCGGGGAGCTGTTTTTT.